Detailed here is one T cell receptor (beta chain). Its specificity is unknown. The data are from a study of T cell responses to AZD1222 COVID-19 vaccine. Germline assignment: CDR1 LGHNA and CDR2 YNFKEQ. The CDR3 is 16 residues long. J gave up 2 bases and V 4 bases, and 6 bases lay outside the gene matches. Profiling relied on immunoSEQ multiplex PCR, and the TCRdb table lists in-frame clones only, not all of them. This table holds 130,000 to 150,000 clones, about 81% found once. Study-wide results and caveats: Targets within unmutated variant regions were reportedly found for nearly half of spike-specific TCRs.

The chain couples TRBV4-2 to TRBJ2-5, with 11 bases fitting TRBD2. This sequence was found in an adult in good health. The material was peripheral blood, obtained on day 0 of MenACWY control vaccination. CDR3 DNA sequence: TGTGCCAGCAGCCCCCAACTAGCGGGAGAACAAGAGACCCAGTACTTC. Residues: CASSPQLAGEQETQYF.